The clone carrying this TCR beta chain was seen only a few times. Participants were aged roughly 18 to 90 years, lived in roughly 25 US areas, and enrolled virtually. This sample was taken from a study of blood T cell repertoires in COVID-19. How the authors handled the data: Reference gene primer amplification gave nucleated cell count estimates. Generated by immunoSEQ multiplex PCR, the TCRdb table keeps only in-frame clones and is missing some. V, J and clone size are those of that table, while D and trimming were read from the DNA. Altogether about 200,000 clones are present, approximately 84% being singletons, with the ten largest covering 6.5% to 9.5%. The clonotype originates from a middle-aged man who had recovered from COVID-19. Sequenced sample: PBMCs or T cells enriched from blood (not recorded which).

CDR3 coding DNA: TGTGCCAGCAGCCAAGAGGAGCGGAATTCACCCCTCCACTTT. It is translated as CASSQEERNSPLHF. This chain uses TRBV4-2 with TRBJ1-6, with D hard to call. There are 14 residues in the CDR3. CDR1 is LGHNA, CDR2 YNFKEQ, per germline. Trimming shortened V by 0 bases and J by 7 bases, and 7 bases separated the two germline ends.